These 21 T cell receptor beta chains were sequenced from one sample in a study of T cell repertoires in cytomegalovirus infection. Using its own MiXCR run on the reads, TCRdb lists one record per CDR3 protein. The data hold 200,000 or so distinct CDR3 sequences, with 30% to 45% observed a single time. No antigens are known for them. Sequencing used CD8+ T cells from cultured PBMCs, obtained from culture after CMV antigen stimulation. Receptors originate from a human donor in good health (CMV status not recorded). Some clones in this sample may be carry-over from other donors' samples.

This rearrangement joins TRBV7-3 to TRBJ1-2, with TRBD1 identical over 8 bases. The V gene end was trimmed by 5 bases and the J gene end by 4 bases; junction bases not matched to a gene: 15. Germline-derived CDR1 and CDR2 are SGHTA and FQGTGA. The CDR3 has 17 residues. The CDR3 is CASSLQITGQGGYGYTF. The CDR3 DNA reads TGTGCCAGCAGCCTACAAATAACAGGACAGGGAGGCTATGGCTACACCTTC.

This clonotype has only a few counts. This sequence joins TRBV7-2 and TRBJ2-5; 11 bases line up with TRBD2. Per the germline V gene, CDR1 is SGHTA and CDR2 is FQGNSA. V dropped 6 bases and J dropped 8; count of bases not matched to a gene: 26. CDR3 size: 20 residues. In DNA form, the CDR3 reads TGTGCCAGCAGTTATTATCGGAGACTAGCGGGACCAACTGGGAAGAGAACCCAGTACTTC. Protein product: CASSYYRRLAGPTGKRTQYF. Supplemented by reference TRBV7-2 and TRBJ2-5, the full variable domain reads GAGVSQSPSNKVTEKGKDVELRCDPISGHTALYWYRQSLGQGLEFLIYFQGNSAPDKSGLPSDRFSAERTGGSVSTLTIQRTQQEDSAVYLCASSYYRRLAGPTGKRTQYFGPGTRLLVL.

This clonotype was observed a few times. The chain uses TRBV28 and TRBJ2-1; a possible D gene is TRBD1 (6 bases). CDR3 length: 16 amino acids. CDR1 and CDR2 (germline): MDHEN, SYDVKM. The V end lost 6 bases, the J end lost 5 bases, and 20 bases lay between the germline ends. CDR3 region: CASRFEGGDPDNEQFF. CDR3 nucleotides: TGTGCCAGCAGGTTCGAAGGGGGTGACCCCGACAATGAGCAGTTCTTC.

This clonotype was counted only a few times. This CDR3 is CASSLYRGLSPLHF. The CDR3 DNA sequence: TGTGCCAGCAGTTTATACAGGGGGCTTTCACCCCTCCACTTT. V usage is TRBV28 and J usage is TRBJ1-6; TRBD1 aligns across 9 bases. Germline CDR1 is MDHEN and CDR2 is SYDVKM. Trimming cost V 1 base and J 9 bases; bases outside gene matches: 1. This CDR3 has 14 residues.

This chain uses TRBV7-9 with TRBJ1-2; unclear D gene. Between the trimmed V and J ends, which lost 2 bases and 8 bases, there was a span of 12 bases. The CDR3 is 13 amino acids. CDR1 and CDR2 from the germline V gene are SEHNR and FQNEAQ (reference sequence). The CDR3 coding sequence is TGTGCCAGCAGCTTATTTCTGCCACGGGGCTACACCTTC. The encoded protein is CASSLFLPRGYTF. The complete variable domain, with remaining parts taken from reference TRBV7-9 and TRBJ1-2, reads DTGVSQNPRHKITKRGQNVTFRCDPISEHNRLYWYRQTLGQGPEFLTYFQNEAQLEKSRLLSDRFSAERPKGSFSTLEIQRTEQGDSAMYLCASSLFLPRGYTFGSGTRLTVV.

This clonotype was observed a few times. The chain combines TRBV7-6 with TRBJ1-4; 7 nucleotides agree with TRBD1. Germline V gene lookup returns CDR1 SGHVS and CDR2 FNYEAQ. The CDR3 totals 14 residues. Trimming at V came to 9 bases and at J to 2 bases, leaving 6 bases not matched to a gene. CDR3 nucleotide sequence: TGTGCCAGTAGGGGGCTGGGGACTAATGAAAAACTGTTTTTT. This codes for CASRGLGTNEKLFF.

As to this clonotype: The CDR3 does not end in the conserved phenylalanine or tryptophan, so this is likely a read error. The chain carries TRBV7-8 and TRBJ2-7; TRBD1 matches at 10 bases. This CDR3 spans 16 amino acids. The V gene end was trimmed by 5 bases and the J gene end by 4 bases; junction bases not matched to a gene: 11. CDR1 is SGHVS, CDR2 FQNEAQ, per germline. CDR3 sequence: CASSREGGTGAYEQYL. The CDR3 bases are TGTGCCAGCAGCAGAGAGGGAGGGACAGGGGCTTACGAGCAGTACCTC.

V usage is TRBV2 and J usage is TRBJ1-2; 7 bases line up with TRBD1. CDR1 SNHLY and CDR2 FYNNEI come from the germline V gene. J gave up 8 bases and V 6 bases, and 6 bases lay outside the gene matches. This CDR3 is 12 amino acids long. The CDR3 loop is CASRGTASGYTF. The CDR3 nucleotides read TGTGCCAGCAGAGGGACAGCGAGCGGCTACACCTTC.

The CDR3 nucleotides are TGTGCCAGCAGCGGACTAGCGGGAGGGCCGCATGAGCAGTTCTTC. Protein: CASSGLAGGPHEQFF. The V call is TRBV9, the J call TRBJ2-1, with 14 positions matching TRBD2. Germline CDR1 SGDLS, CDR2 YYNGEE. Trimming took 3 bases from V and 8 from J; bases not matched to a gene: 4. The length of the CDR3 is 15 residues.

J is TRBJ1-2 and V is TRBV7-6; D perhaps matches TRBD1 (5 bases). In germline, CDR1 is SGHVS, CDR2 FNYEAQ. V lost 1 base, J lost 6 bases, and 9 bases lay in between. The CDR3 has 13 amino acids. The CDR3 DNA is TGTGCCAGCAGCTTAGTGGGGGAGAATGGCTACACCTTC. Translated, it gives CASSLVGENGYTF.

The sample holds many counts of this clonotype. This chain connects TRBV9 to TRBJ2-7, with 9 bases identical to TRBD2. Germline V gene data show CDR1 as SGDLS and CDR2 as YYNGEE. The V segment lost 2 bases and the J segment 6 bases; nucleotides outside the gene matches: 6. The CDR3 runs to 14 residues. The CDR3 DNA is TGTGCCAGCAGCGTCTCTAGCGGGGCAGTCGAGCAGTACTTC. Translated: CASSVSSGAVEQYF.

The J gene is TRBJ2-1, the V gene TRBV7-6, with 8 bases that match TRBD2. The V segment lost 1 base and the J segment 0 bases; nucleotides outside the gene matches: 2. The CDR3 is made up of 16 amino acids. Germline loops: CDR1 SGHVS, CDR2 FNYEAQ. The CDR3 DNA follows: TGTGCCAGCAGCTTAGGCGGGGGGCACTCCTACAATGAGCAGTTCTTC. As protein: CASSLGGGHSYNEQFF.

This clonotype occurred many times. The chain employs TRBV7-9 and TRBJ1-5; 9 bases match TRBD1. This CDR3 is 14 amino acids long. Trimming took 3 bases from V and 4 from J; bases not matched to a gene: 1. Looked up from germline, CDR1 is SEHNR and CDR2 is FQNEAQ (reference sequence). The CDR3 sequence: CASSLGQGNQPQHF. CDR3 coding DNA: TGTGCCAGCAGCTTGGGACAGGGTAATCAGCCCCAGCATTTT.

The CDR3 here is CASSLARRTRNTEAFF. The CDR3 nucleotides are TGTGCCAGCAGTTTAGCGAGGCGAACGAGGAACACTGAAGCTTTCTTT. The chain recombines TRBV6-6 with TRBJ1-1; D not certain. The germline CDR1 and CDR2 sequences are MNHNY and SVGAGI (reference sequence). This CDR3 comprises 16 residues. V lost 4 bases, J lost 1 base, and 16 bases lay in between.

This clonotype showed up many times. The chain recombines TRBV7-2 with TRBJ1-2, with D perhaps matching TRBD1 (5 bases). The CDR3 sequence is 13 residues long. V was clipped by 5 bases and J by 7 bases, with 14 bases between them. Germline V gene lookup returns CDR1 SGHTA and CDR2 FQGNSA. For the CDR3, the DNA is TGTGCCAGCAGCCCGGGACGATCACTTGGCTACACCTTC. Protein product: CASSPGRSLGYTF.

The genes are TRBV7-6 and TRBJ2-7; a weak D match, TRBD1 (6 bases). CDR3 length: 15 residues. Germline CDR1 reads SGHVS; CDR2 reads FNYEAQ. V lost 1 base and J 4 bases, leaving 14 bases between the germline ends. The CDR3 spells CASSLEPQGQYEQYF. As DNA, the CDR3 is TGTGCCAGCAGCTTAGAACCCCAGGGGCAGTACGAGCAGTACTTC.

The chain is built from TRBV27 and TRBJ2-5; D gene unclear. The length of the CDR3 is 15 residues. V gave up 8 bases and J gave up 4 bases, with 20 bases separating them. Germline V gene lookup returns CDR1 MNHEY and CDR2 SMNVEV (reference sequence). The CDR3 DNA reads as TGTGCCAGCGGAAACCCCGCGGTGCAAGGAGAGACCCAGTACTTC. Its translation: CASGNPAVQGETQYF.

This clonotype has a handful of counts. The chain carries TRBV7-8 and TRBJ2-7, with TRBD1 matching over 7 bases. J was trimmed by 5 bases and V by 4 bases; bases with no gene match: 5. CDR3 length: 13 residues. Germline CDR1 reads SGHVS; CDR2 reads FQNEAQ. The CDR3 is CASSSYDRDEQYF. The CDR3 DNA sequence: TGTGCCAGCAGCTCTTATGACAGGGACGAGCAGTACTTC.

This clonotype came up a few times. The chain links TRBV12-3 or TRBV12-4 to TRBJ2-3; no clear D gene. V was clipped by 7 bases and J by 4 bases, with 12 bases between them. CDR3 length: 13 amino acids. The CDR3 DNA reads TGTGCCAGCAACTTCCCTAGGGCAGATACGCAGTATTTT. Translated, it gives CASNFPRADTQYF.

This clonotype was detected only a few times. The chain couples TRBV7-4 to TRBJ1-3; 7 bases are shared with TRBD1. The CDR3 covers 17 residues. The germline V gene has CDR1 SGHVT and CDR2 SQSDAQ. The ends lost 1 base at V and 0 bases at J; junction bases unmatched: 6. The CDR3 DNA follows: TGTGCCAGCAGCTTAGTGGGACAGCTTACCTCTGGAAACACCATATATTTT. Its protein is CASSLVGQLTSGNTIYF.

This sequence joins TRBV7-3 and TRBJ1-5, with D possibly being TRBD1 (6 bases). Trimming removed 4 bases at V and 4 bases at J, with 20 bases between. CDR1 and CDR2 (germline): SGHTA, FQGTGA. This CDR3 has 17 amino acids. The CDR3 sequence is CASSSSPAGQWNQPQHF. CDR3 DNA: TGTGCCAGCAGCTCAAGCCCCGCGGGACAATGGAATCAGCCCCAGCATTTT.